This is a list of T cell receptor beta chains from one sample in a study of shared clonotypes between healthy human individuals. Sequenced by immunoSEQ multiplex PCR; TCRdb stores in-frame clones only, minus some. The sample lists roughly 500,000 clones, 95% to 97% occurring once. The source material was naive CD4+ T cells sorted from blood. These receptor sequences come from a woman in her twenties or thirties in good health. The conserved cysteine and the conserved F or W are not part of the CDR3 here.

CDR3 | J | V | length
AERDSRNSPLH | TRBJ1-6 | TRBV2 | 11
ASSGGHSGANVLT | TRBJ2-6 | TRBV19 | 13
ASSPVAGGTEQF | TRBJ2-1 | TRBV5-1 | 12
ASGLGLAGGGPDTQY | TRBJ2-3 | TRBV2 | 15
ASSIRADEQY | TRBJ2-7 | TRBV25-1 | 10
ASSLRVSNQPQH | TRBJ1-5 | TRBV19 | 12
ASSAGQVGDNEQY | TRBJ2-7 | TRBV6-1 | 13
ASSPDGAYTEAF | TRBJ1-1 | TRBV11-2 | 12
ASSAQGVQETQY | TRBJ2-5 | TRBV5-4 | 12
ASSLRFTYQPQH | TRBJ1-5 | TRBV7-2 | 12
ASSSSSPGATGQF | TRBJ2-1 | TRBV28 | 13
ASSETTVQPQH | TRBJ1-5 | TRBV7-9 | 11
ASSLGGTGANVLT | TRBJ2-6 | TRBV28 | 13